Included here is one T cell receptor beta chain sequence, with context. The source of the sample is a study of blood T cell repertoires in COVID-19. About the research overall: The study drew acute and convalescent COVID-19 samples from the United States, Italy and Spain. T cells, B-cell-depleted T cells, or PBMCs provided the cDNA or gDNA that served as material.

Authors' processing steps: Estimates of nucleated cell counts were drawn from the amplification of reference gene primers. The protocol was immunoSEQ multiplex PCR, while the TCRdb copy is restricted to in-frame clones and leaves out a portion. Clone size and the V and J calls come from that table; the DNA yielded D and trimming. The repertoire consists of about 210,000 clones, with roughly 86% occurring once and the leading ten covering about 7.3%. The TCR was taken from a woman in her 50s with active or convalescent COVID-19. Sequencing was performed on peripheral blood.

The CDR3 DNA is TGTGCCAGCAGCTTAGGGGTCCCCGCGACAGGGGGCCCAGCTTTCTTT. This gives the protein CASSLGVPATGGPAFF. The J gene is TRBJ1-1, the V gene TRBV7-2, with 10 bases fitting TRBD1. With V trimmed by 1 base and J by 10 bases, 12 bases remained unmatched. Germline values: CDR1 SGHTA, CDR2 FQGNSA. The CDR3 loop spans 16 amino acids.